This T cell receptor beta chain came from a study of shared clonotypes between healthy human individuals (dated by TCRdb to 2018 to 2021). Some background on the complete study: The cohort included a few men and a couple of women between 18 and 49 years of age. Per donor, three plates each were used for CD4 naive and CD4 memory, two for CD8 naive, and one for CD8 memory. To estimate repertoire size and how much clonotype sharing occurs between individuals, the study deeply sequenced the blood TCR repertoires of about five healthy adults. To increase sequencing depth and limit assay-specific biases, TCR repertoire library preparation and sequencing were carried out by different laboratories using diverse techniques. Per donor, leukapheresis produced somewhere between about 0.9 and 9 billion PBMCs.

General conclusions and limits of the study: Estimated clonotype richness was generally larger for naive than for memory subsets. Sampling was restricted to blood, and TCR repertoires in tissues likely differ from the TCR repertoires found in blood. Clonotypes shared by all four sorted-subset donors showed higher generation probabilities than non-shared clonotypes. Pairwise subsampling indicated that sequencing depth was expected to affect the degree of clonotype sharing among donors. Because the study included only a small number of donors, the genetic and exposure-history diversity represented was limited. Incomplete sequencing was indicated by rarefaction of sorted-subset datasets, despite the large sequencing depth. Sharing across a few donors was observed for roughly 5.4% of naive CD4, 3% to 3.5% of naive CD8, about 2.3% of memory CD4, and around 0.4% of memory CD8 clonotypes.

This clone has only one observation. There is no known antigen for this receptor. No much larger clone is present one base from it, and per-base qualities are unavailable. CD8 naive samples were CD45RO-negative cells positively selected for CCR7, giving a CD45RA+CCR7+ population that excluded TemRA cells. Donors were healthy HIV-negative adults with no recently reported acute infections or vaccinations. All donors were Caucasian adults living in Nashville, Tennessee, USA. Blood was obtained by leukapheresis, after which PBMCs were separated by Ficoll-Histopaque density gradient centrifugation and cryopreserved in liquid nitrogen vapor phase. Analytical flow cytometry was used to check the purity and quantity of every magnetically sorted T cell population. Genomic DNA was isolated from every sorted fraction and measured by UV absorbance on a Nanodrop 2000c. The CDR3 contains 16 residues, cysteine and phenylalanine counted. The read is trimmed to its CDR3 DNA, 48 bases read in frame from base 1. The CDR1 and CDR2 encoded by the germline V gene are MDHEN and SYDVKM. The V end loses 3 bases and the J end loses 7 bases, and a stretch of 21 bases separates them.

Using the deep immunoSEQ assay, multiplex PCR amplified TCR CDR3 regions from genomic DNA. For each cell subset, the extracted genomic DNA was distributed evenly across all wells of several immunoSEQ 96-well plates, and each plate served as one replicate. For sorted subsets, each replicate PCR was loaded with 200 ng genomic DNA, equivalent to about 33,000 T cell genomes. Purified libraries were quantified with a Qubit 3.0 fluorometer, sized on a Bioanalyzer 2100, and re-quantified with the KAPA Library Quantification kit. Every immunoSEQ 96-well plate was sequenced on a separate single-read 150-cycle Illumina NextSeq 550 flow cell. Per the source publication's procedure: The immunoSEQ output contained only junctional sequences without quality scores, so filtering could not match that applied to full-length reads. To assign V/J genes and CDR3, sequences were annotated against IMGT germline references using PyIR, a Python wrapper for IgBLAST v1.9. Reads with weak V/J assignments (E-value above 1e-6), missing CDR3, stop codons, out-of-frame junctions, or ambiguous translated residues were removed. V3J clonotypes were defined as sequences sharing the same inferred V gene, J gene, and CDR3 amino acid sequence. Percentage overlap between repertoires was calculated by dividing the number of shared unique clonotypes by the size of the smaller repertoire. Repertoire richness was assessed with RTK rarefaction, the Chao1 estimator, and Recon v2.1 estimates of unobserved clonotypes. Generation probabilities for all TCRbeta clonotypes obtained by the gDNA method from a handful of donors were computed using OLGA. TCRdb's version of the immuneACCESS table is confined to in-frame rearrangements and falls short of the full clone set. An unresolved V gene accounts for under half of the shortfall where checked; the remainder is of unknown origin. Clone size and the V and J calls come from that table; the DNA yielded D and trimming. The sample table shows approximately 1.9 million clones, and 93% are seen once. About 1.6% of the sample is in the top ten clones.

The clonotype was recovered from a man younger than 35 in good health. Some clones in this sample may be carry-over from other donors' samples. The chain is encoded by TRBV28 joined to TRBJ1-2; perhaps TRBD1 is the D gene, with 6 bases matching. The sequenced material came from naive CD8+ T cells from PBMCs. The cell subset or site label corresponds to: CD45RA+CCR7+. The bases are TGTGCCAGCAGTTTTCCTTGGGTGGGGGGGGCTGGTGGCTACACCTTC. This is translated as CASSFPWVGGAGGYTF.